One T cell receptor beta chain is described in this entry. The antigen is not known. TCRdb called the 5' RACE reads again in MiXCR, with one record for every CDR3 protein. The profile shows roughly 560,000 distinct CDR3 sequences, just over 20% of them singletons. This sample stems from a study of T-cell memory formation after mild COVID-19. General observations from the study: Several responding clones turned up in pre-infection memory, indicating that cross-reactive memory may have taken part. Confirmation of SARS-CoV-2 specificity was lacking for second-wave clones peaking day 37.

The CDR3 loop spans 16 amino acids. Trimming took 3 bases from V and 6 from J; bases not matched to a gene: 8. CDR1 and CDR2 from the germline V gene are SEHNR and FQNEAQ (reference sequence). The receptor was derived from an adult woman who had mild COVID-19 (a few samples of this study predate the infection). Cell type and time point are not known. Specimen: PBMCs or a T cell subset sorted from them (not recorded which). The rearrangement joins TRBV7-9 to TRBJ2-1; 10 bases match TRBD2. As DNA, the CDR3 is TGTGCCAGCAGCTTCCCTAGCGGGAGTTCGTCCAATGAGCAGTTCTTC. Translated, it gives CASSFPSGSSSNEQFF.